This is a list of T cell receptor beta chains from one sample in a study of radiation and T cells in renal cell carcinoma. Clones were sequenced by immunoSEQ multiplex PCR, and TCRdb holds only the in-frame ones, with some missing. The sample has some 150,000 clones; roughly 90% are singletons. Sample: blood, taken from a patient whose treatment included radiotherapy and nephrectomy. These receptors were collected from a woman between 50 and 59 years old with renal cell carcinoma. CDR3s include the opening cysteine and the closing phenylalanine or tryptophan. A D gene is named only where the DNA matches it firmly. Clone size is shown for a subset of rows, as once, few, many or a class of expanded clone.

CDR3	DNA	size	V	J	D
CASSFLQINQPQHF	TGTGCCAGCAGTTTCCTACAGATCAATCAGCCCCAGCATTTT	NA	TRBV28	TRBJ1-5	NA
CASSVGGGLAGGTYNEQFF	TGTGCCAGCAGCGTAGGTGGAGGACTAGCGGGAGGTACTTACAATGAGCAGTTCTTC	NA	TRBV9	TRBJ2-1	TRBD2
CASSLEGIGTTEAFF	TGCGCCAGCAGCTTGGAGGGGATAGGGACCACTGAAGCTTTCTTT	few	TRBV5-1	TRBJ1-1	NA
CASSIVAEAGELFF	TGTGCCAGTAGTATAGTGGCGGAGGCCGGGGAGCTGTTTTTT	NA	TRBV19	TRBJ2-2	NA
CASSLATGRSGNTIYF	TGTGCCAGCAGCTTAGCGACGGGCCGGTCTGGAAACACCATATATTTT	NA	TRBV7-9	TRBJ1-3	NA
CASSPQMTGNSYEQYF	TGTGCCAGCAGCCCCCAGATGACAGGGAACTCCTACGAGCAGTACTTC	once	TRBV7-2	TRBJ2-7	TRBD1
CASSLPHSDEQYF	TGTGCCAGCAGTTTACCCCATTCAGACGAGCAGTACTTC	NA	TRBV28	TRBJ2-7	NA
CASSFPGLAGASTDTQYF	TGTGCCAGCAGCTTTCCGGGACTAGCGGGGGCTAGCACAGATACGCAGTATTTT	NA	TRBV7-2	TRBJ2-3	TRBD2
CASQWGGKGGTEAFF	TGTGCCAGTCAATGGGGGGGAAAGGGAGGCACTGAAGCTTTCTTT	few	TRBV19	TRBJ1-1	NA
CASRELAGYDEQYF	TGTGCCAGCAGGGAACTAGCGGGATACGACGAGCAGTACTTC	NA	TRBV2	TRBJ2-7	TRBD2
CASTPKLPQETQYF	TGTGCCAGCACCCCGAAGCTACCCCAAGAGACCCAGTACTTC	NA	TRBV7-9	TRBJ2-5	NA
CASSWGPLAGVETQYF	TGTGCCAGCAGCTGGGGCCCTCTAGCGGGGGTGGAGACCCAGTACTTC	NA	TRBV5-6	TRBJ2-5	TRBD2
CAWNAGPGATNEKLFF	TGTGCCTGGAACGCAGGGCCTGGTGCAACTAATGAAAAACTGTTTTTT	once	TRBV30	TRBJ1-4	NA